The present entry profiles one T cell receptor (beta chain) with its context. This clonotype came up many times. Its specific antigen is unknown. No much larger clonotype is one base removed from it; base qualities were not supplied. Amplification of TCR beta CDR3 regions was carried out from RNA transcripts. The first round of RT-PCR for the TCR CDR3 was performed with the HTBI primer set and the Qiagen OneStep RT-PCR kit. Libraries were constructed in a second round of multiplex PCR, after which size selection and purification were performed. The libraries were sequenced on an Illumina HiSeq2000 using paired-end 100 bp reads. In the original analysis: SOAPnuke was used to process the raw data, removing reads that contained adapters or uncalled bases, had a mean Phred below 15, or lacked an exact match to the constant primer or identifier. High-quality paired reads were merged using COPE v1.2.5, and each unique nucleotide sequence was defined as a clonotype. Clonotypes were aligned to IMGT TRBV, TRBD and TRBJ reference segments using MiTCR v1.1. Only V-J combinations with frequency above 0.0001, covering 98% to 99.2% of repertoires, were analysed. The TCS score was defined as the ratio of F50 (clonal expansion) to E x V (chaos), calculated using BLOSUM62-based TCRdist between CDR3 peptides within each V-J. Welch's t-statistics and random forest reduced 500 to 650 V-J features to fewer than 15, which were used in a naive Bayes classifier (R e1071). TCRdb reran the public reads through fastp at Q25 and MiXCR, keeping productive beta chains. CDR3 protein duplicates are merged, each entry listing the most common genes and DNA. The authors' filters were not applied to this entry. Counted in this sample were 600,000 to 650,000 distinct CDR3 sequences; under 25% of them appeared once. The ten most abundant clones make up roughly 30% of the sample.

Moderately to severely active disease, a Clinical Activity Score of at least 3, a NOSPECS grade of at least 4, and a duration under 3 months were present in ophthalmopathy patients. Patients with uncontrolled infections, other autoimmune diseases, pregnancy or lactation were excluded. Clinical symptoms, serum thyroxine and TRAb, thyroid ultrasound, and orbital computed tomography formed the basis for the diagnoses. PBMCs were isolated from about 9 ml of fresh peripheral blood by Ficoll-Paque density gradient centrifugation. Total RNA was extracted with Trizol reagent, and quality was checked on an Agilent 2100 Bioanalyzer. CDR1 GTSNPN and CDR2 SVGIG were looked up in the germline V gene (reference sequence). Ends trimmed: V by 0 bases, J by 8 bases; bases unmatched to a gene: 3. Its CDR3 holds 13 amino acids, cysteine through phenylalanine. CDR3 DNA is the only sequence kept; it has 39 bases, read in frame from the first base.

This record comes from a study of T cells in Graves' hyperthyroidism and ophthalmopathy (dated by TCRdb to about 2019). In the study overall: Peripheral blood was sampled at the time of initial diagnosis, prior to any treatment. The paper describes TCR Vbeta CDR3 sequencing of roughly 130 peripheral blood samples, made up of 43 ophthalmopathy patients, approximately 76 hyperthyroidism patients and 17 progressor patients. An independent validation cohort of 18 to 20 hyperthyroidism patients and approximately 17 patients who later progressed to ophthalmopathy tested prospective prediction of ophthalmopathy. Following sampling, methimazole starting at 30 mg daily was given to hyperthyroidism patients, and high-dose intravenous methylprednisolone was given to ophthalmopathy patients. The 85 to 100 discovery patients were divided at random into training and test sets in a 7:3 ratio. To identify distinguishing TCR V-J signatures, a discovery cohort of 90 to 100 patients was used, comprising 40 to 45 with Graves' ophthalmopathy and some 60 with stable Graves' hyperthyroidism. In six Graves' hyperthyroidism patients, the study also compared T-cell repertoires from thyroid tissue with T-cell repertoires from blood.

General study outcomes and caveats: Blood samples also contained most of the expanded thyroid clonotypes (frequency above 0.001), which suggests that blood repertoires may reflect thyroid immune responses. During validation, the model predicted progression to ophthalmopathy a median of approximately 6.5 months ahead of onset, with around 70% sensitivity and roughly 72% specificity. A 13 V-J signature model separated ophthalmopathy from stable hyperthyroidism, with 87.88% sensitivity and 81.08% specificity in cross-validation and 80%/75% in testing. Sample size was not statistically predetermined, and investigators were not blinded to group allocation.

The sample taken for sequencing was blood. This TCR was recovered from a man aged 25 to 40 with Graves' ophthalmopathy. The rearranged chain carries TRBV30 and TRBJ1-4; 7 junctional bases match TRBD1. The nucleotide sequence reads TGTGCCTGGAGTGTAGGGGGCAGGGAAAAACTGTTTTTT. Its protein reads: CAWSVGGREKLFF. The full variable domain, with segments outside the CDR3 supplied by the reference TRBV30 and TRBJ1-4 proteins, appears as SQTIHQWPATLVQPVGSPLSLECTVEGTSNPNLYWYRQAAGRGLQLLFYSVGIGQISSEVPQNLSASRPQDRQFILSSKKLLLSDSGFYLCAWSVGGREKLFFGSGTQLSVL.